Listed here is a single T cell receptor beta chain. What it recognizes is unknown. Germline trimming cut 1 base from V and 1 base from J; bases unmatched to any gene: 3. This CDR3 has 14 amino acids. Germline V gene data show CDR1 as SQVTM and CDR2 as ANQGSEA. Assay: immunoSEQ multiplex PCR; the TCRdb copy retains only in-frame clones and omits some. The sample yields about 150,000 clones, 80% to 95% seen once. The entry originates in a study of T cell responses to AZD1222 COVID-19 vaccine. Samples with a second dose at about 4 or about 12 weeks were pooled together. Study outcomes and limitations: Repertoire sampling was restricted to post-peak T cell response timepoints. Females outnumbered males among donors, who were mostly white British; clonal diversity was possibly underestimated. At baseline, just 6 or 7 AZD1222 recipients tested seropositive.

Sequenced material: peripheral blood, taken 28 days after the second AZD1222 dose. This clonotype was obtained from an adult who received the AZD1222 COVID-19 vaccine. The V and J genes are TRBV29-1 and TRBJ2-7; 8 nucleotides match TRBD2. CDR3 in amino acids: CSVEGASGSYEQYF. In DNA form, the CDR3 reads TGCAGCGTTGAAGGGGCTAGCGGGTCCTACGAGCAGTACTTC.